The T cell receptor beta chain under discussion was sequenced for a study of T cells and Merkel cell carcinoma outcomes. The CDR3 runs to 14 residues. Germline V gene data show CDR1 as LGHNA and CDR2 as YNFKEQ. V dropped 4 bases and J dropped 2 bases, with 12 bases sitting between them. The count of this clone is one. The data were produced by immunoSEQ multiplex PCR, yet TCRdb's version contains in-frame clones alone and is incomplete. The repertoire holds about 19,000 clones, with about four fifths as singletons. The chain recombines TRBV4-2 with TRBJ2-7; TRBD1 might be the D (6 bases). The specimen sequenced was tumor tissue from Merkel cell carcinoma. The TCR sequence derives from a human donor with Merkel cell carcinoma. CDR3 sequence: CASSRPGQAYEQYF. In DNA form, the CDR3 reads TGTGCCAGCAGCCGCCCGGGACAAGCCTACGAGCAGTACTTC.